This T cell receptor beta chain stems from a study of T-cell memory formation after mild COVID-19. TCRdb fed the 5' RACE reads into MiXCR, producing one record per CDR3 protein. The repertoire includes about 310,000 distinct CDR3 sequences, 19% of them detected once, and 20% to 25% sits in the top ten. Per germline, CDR1 MGHDK and CDR2 SYGVNS. V gave up 1 base and J gave up 5 bases, with 8 bases separating them. CDR3 length: 13 residues. This chain joins TRBV25-1 and TRBJ1-2; D is possibly TRBD1 (5 bases). The sequencing sample was made of PBMCs or a T cell subset sorted from them (not recorded which). The sequence was collected from a man aged 18 to 29 who had mild COVID-19 (a few samples of this study predate the infection). Cell type and time point are not known. CDR3: CASSESPGYGYTF. In DNA, the CDR3 is TGTGCCAGCAGTGAATCCCCAGGGTATGGCTACACCTTC.